These 29 T cell receptor beta chains came from one sample sequenced in a study of beta chain features in type 1 diabetes. Their antigen targets remain unknown. Whole-study results and caveats: All four CD4+ subsets of Type 1 diabetes patients contained TCRB CDR3s that were moderately but significantly shorter.

The whole isolated RNA underwent reverse transcription, so sequencing captured expressed TCRB transcripts. The protocol was immunoSEQ multiplex PCR, while the TCRdb copy is restricted to in-frame clones and leaves out a portion. The sample contains more than 550,000 clones, around 15% of which appear only once. Specimen: naive CD4+ T cells from blood. All receptors come from a young man with type 1 diabetes.

The V gene is TRBV7-2, the J gene TRBJ2-3, with D perhaps matching TRBD2 (5 bases). CDR1 is SGHTA, CDR2 FQGNSA, per germline. The CDR3 sequence is 15 residues long. Deletions cut 6 bases from V and 2 bases from J, with 15 bases between. The CDR3 reads CASRPDGVNTDTQYF. CDR3 coding DNA: TGTGCCAGCAGACCAGACGGGGTGAACACAGATACGCAGTATTTT.

The V call is TRBV27, the J call TRBJ2-5, with a weak D call TRBD1 (5 bases). Trimming removed 4 bases at V and 2 bases at J, with 14 bases between. This CDR3 region has 15 residues. Germline-derived CDR1 and CDR2 are MNHEY and SMNVEV (reference sequence). CDR3 in DNA: TGTGCCAGCAGTTCCTCCAGGGTAATTCAAGAGACCCAGTACTTC. It specifies CASSSSRVIQETQYF.

This clone was picked up a small number of times. The same CDR3 can be traced to other DNA sequences in this sample. The V call is TRBV10-3, the J call TRBJ1-5; D is perhaps TRBD1 (5 bases). Germline-derived CDR1 and CDR2 are ENHRY and SYGVKD. V gave up 0 bases and J gave up 5 bases, with 5 bases separating them. The CDR3 is 13 amino acids. CDR3 in DNA: TGTGCCATCAGTGAGTCCAGGGATCAGCCCCAGCATTTT. Its protein is CAISESRDQPQHF.

V and J are TRBV15 and TRBJ1-3; D gene unclear. The CDR3 sequence is 17 residues long. V was trimmed by 0 bases and J by 4 bases, leaving 16 bases between them. Germline lookup yields CDR1 LNHNV and CDR2 YYDKDF (reference sequence). CDR3 DNA sequence: TGTGCCACCAGCAGAGATTCAGTCGGAGGGTCGGGAAACACCATATATTTT. Protein product: CATSRDSVGGSGNTIYF. The full variable domain, in which reference TRBV15 and TRBJ1-3 provide the parts outside the CDR3, is DAMVIQNPRYQVTQFGKPVTLSCSQTLNHNVMYWYQQKSSQAPKLLFHYYDKDFNNEADTPDNFQSRRPNTSFCFLDIRSPGLGDTAMYLCATSRDSVGGSGNTIYFGEGSWLTVV.

This clone came up a few times. The identical CDR3 is also encoded by other nucleotide sequences in the sample. This chain uses TRBV9 with TRBJ2-1; D is unresolved. CDR3 length: 15 residues. Trimming shortened V by 2 bases and J by 0 bases, and 9 bases separated the two germline ends. CDR1 and CDR2 from the germline V gene are SGDLS and YYNGEE. CDR3 loop: CASSVDPSSYNEQFF. CDR3 nucleotide sequence: TGTGCCAGCAGCGTTGACCCGAGCTCCTACAATGAGCAGTTCTTC.

This clone was detected only a few times. The chain is built from TRBV6-5 and TRBJ1-4; no reliable D call. The CDR3 length is 15 residues. The V gene's germline CDR1 is MNHEY and CDR2 SVGAGI. V lost 4 bases and J lost 0, with 9 bases in between. The CDR3 nucleotides read TGTGCCAGCAGTTCAACGGTTACAACTAATGAAAAACTGTTTTTT. This sequence encodes CASSSTVTTNEKLFF.

The chain links TRBV9 to TRBJ2-7, with 9 bases matching TRBD1. The germline gives CDR1 SGDLS, CDR2 YYNGEE. The CDR3 totals 14 residues. J lost 3 bases, V lost 4 bases, and 5 bases had no gene match. The CDR3, as DNA: TGTGCCAGCAGCAACACAGGGGGCGTCTACGAGCAGTACTTC. Translation gives CASSNTGGVYEQYF.

This clone was found a few times. The V call is TRBV11-1, the J call TRBJ2-1; 9 nucleotides align to TRBD1. CDR3 length: 19 amino acids. J lost 5 bases, V lost 2 bases, and 16 bases had no gene match. Germline values: CDR1 SGHAT, CDR2 FQDESV (reference sequence). This CDR3 reads CASSLRSALVRQGDNEQFF. For the CDR3, the DNA is TGTGCCAGCAGCTTAAGGTCCGCGTTAGTGAGACAGGGGGACAATGAGCAGTTCTTC.

In this sample, this clone turned up once. V is TRBV9 and J is TRBJ1-2; tentative D call: TRBD1 (6 bases). This CDR3 has 15 residues. With 4 bases removed from V and 6 bases from J, the gap between germline ends came to 19 bases. Germline CDR1 SGDLS, CDR2 YYNGEE. CDR3 region: CASSLRWGAGDGYTF. The CDR3 DNA reads as TGTGCCAGCAGCCTCCGGTGGGGGGCTGGGGATGGCTACACCTTC.

This clone came up a few times. The V and J genes are TRBV7-3 and TRBJ1-6; unclear D gene. V was trimmed by 2 bases and J by 14 bases, leaving 10 bases between them. The CDR3 totals 12 residues. Germline lookup yields CDR1 SGHTA and CDR2 FQGTGA. The CDR3 reads CASSLERPSLHF. The CDR3, as DNA: TGTGCCAGCAGCTTAGAGCGGCCTTCCCTCCACTTT.

This clone was seen a few times. This chain links TRBV27 with TRBJ2-5; D unresolved. The germline V and J ends were trimmed by 3 bases and 0 bases, with 5 bases remaining between them. CDR1 is MNHEY and CDR2 is SMNVEV in the germline V gene (reference sequence). The length of the CDR3 is 13 residues. The CDR3 region is CASSLRYQETQYF. DNA for the CDR3: TGTGCCAGCAGTTTGCGGTACCAAGAGACCCAGTACTTC.

This chain connects TRBV27 to TRBJ1-5, with 9 bases identical to TRBD1. The CDR3 sequence is 14 residues long. The V gene's germline CDR1 is MNHEY and CDR2 SMNVEV (reference sequence). J gave up 6 bases and V 5 bases, and 5 bases lay outside the gene matches. The CDR3 is CASSRDRDPQPQHF. CDR3 coding DNA: TGTGCCAGCAGTAGGGACAGGGACCCTCAGCCCCAGCATTTT.

This chain joins TRBV6-5 and TRBJ2-1; 8 positions match TRBD2. J was trimmed by 0 bases and V by 2 bases; bases with no gene match: 3. Germline values: CDR1 MNHEY, CDR2 SVGAGI. The CDR3 contains 16 residues. The CDR3 spells CASSYTSGSSYNEQFF. In DNA, the CDR3 is TGTGCCAGCAGTTACACGAGCGGGAGCTCCTACAATGAGCAGTTCTTC.

This clone was observed a few times. The chain couples TRBV7-9 to TRBJ1-1; no definite D call. Deletions cut 4 bases from V and 8 bases from J, with 14 bases between. Germline assignment: CDR1 SEHNR and CDR2 FQNEAQ (reference sequence). The CDR3 length is 13 residues. The DNA of the CDR3 is TGTGCCAGCAGCTCCAAGGGAGGTGACGAAGCTTTCTTT. It translates to CASSSKGGDEAFF.

The DNA of the CDR3 is TGTGCCTGGAGTGTGCGGGGTTACCAAGAGACCCAGTACTTC. It encodes CAWSVRGYQETQYF. V and J are TRBV30 and TRBJ2-5; tentatively, D is TRBD2 (6 bases). CDR1 is GTSNPN and CDR2 is SVGIG in the germline V gene (reference sequence). Trimming took 0 bases from V and 0 from J, leaving 8 bases between them. The CDR3 is 14 residues long.

The CDR3 DNA is TGTGCCAGCAGCCTACCAGGACTAGCGGGGGCAGAGACCCAGTACTTC. It specifies CASSLPGLAGAETQYF. V and J are TRBV7-9 and TRBJ2-5; 13 bases are shared with TRBD2. J was trimmed by 4 bases and V by 5 bases; bases with no gene match: 7. CDR1 is SEHNR and CDR2 is FQNEAQ in the germline V gene (reference sequence). The CDR3 is made up of 16 amino acids.

The chain carries TRBV6-5 and TRBJ2-1; weak D call: TRBD2 (6 bases). There are 14 residues in the CDR3. V was cut by 6 bases and J by 9 bases, with 18 bases left in between. Germline values: CDR1 MNHEY, CDR2 SVGAGI. The CDR3 DNA reads as TGTGCCAGCAGGCCTGTGGCGGGACCCTTTGAGCAGTTCTTC. Translation gives CASRPVAGPFEQFF.

V is TRBV2 and J is TRBJ2-2, with a possible D match to TRBD1 (6 bases). V gave up 8 bases and J gave up 2 bases, with 18 bases separating them. The CDR3 has 16 amino acids. Germline V gene data show CDR1 as SNHLY and CDR2 as FYNNEI. This CDR3 reads CASGDTLALNTGELFF. The CDR3 DNA is TGTGCCAGCGGGGACACGCTAGCCCTAAACACCGGGGAGCTGTTTTTT.

The chain combines TRBV25-1 with TRBJ1-1, with no clear D. Germline CDR1 MGHDK, CDR2 SYGVNS. Trimming took 1 base from V and 1 from J, leaving 10 bases between them. The CDR3 totals 15 residues. This CDR3 is CASSESRRGNTEAFF. CDR3 nucleotide sequence: TGTGCCAGCAGTGAATCCCGGCGAGGGAACACTGAAGCTTTCTTT.

The chain joins TRBV2 to TRBJ2-5, with 8 nucleotides matching TRBD1. Germline V gene sequence: CDR1 SNHLY, CDR2 FYNNEI. The CDR3 spans 14 residues. V shed 5 bases and J 4 bases; nucleotides not matched to a gene: 6. This chain's CDR3 is CASSRGQGTETQYF. The DNA for the CDR3 is TGTGCCAGCAGTAGAGGACAGGGAACAGAGACCCAGTACTTC.

The rearrangement links TRBV7-2 to TRBJ2-5, with D perhaps matching TRBD1 (6 bases). Trimming pared 2 bases from V and 6 bases from J, leaving 16 bases between. This CDR3 comprises 15 residues. Germline CDR1 reads SGHTA; CDR2 reads FQGNSA. The CDR3 sequence is CASSLLQGPSQTQYF. The CDR3 region has the DNA TGTGCCAGCAGCTTACTACAGGGCCCATCACAGACCCAGTACTTC. Complete variable domain (other parts from reference TRBV7-2 and TRBJ2-5): GAGVSQSPSNKVTEKGKDVELRCDPISGHTALYWYRQSLGQGLEFLIYFQGNSAPDKSGLPSDRFSAERTGGSVSTLTIQRTQQEDSAVYLCASSLLQGPSQTQYFGPGTRLLVL.

The chain is built from TRBV5-6 and TRBJ2-7; TRBD1 matches 9 bases. V lost 0 bases, J lost 6 bases, and 4 bases stayed unmatched. The CDR3 has 14 residues. CDR1 SGHDT and CDR2 YYEEEE come from the germline V gene. The CDR3 coding sequence is TGTGCCAGCAGCTTGGTGGGACAGGGATTCGAGCAGTACTTC. The encoded protein is CASSLVGQGFEQYF.

In this sample, this clone turned up a few times. The chain links TRBV10-3 to TRBJ1-2; D is ambiguous. Trimming pared 0 bases from V and 3 bases from J, leaving 8 bases between. CDR1 ENHRY and CDR2 SYGVKD come from the germline V gene. This CDR3 has 14 amino acids. This chain's CDR3 is CAISESTPDYGYTF. The CDR3 bases are TGTGCCATCAGTGAGTCGACGCCAGACTATGGCTACACCTTC.

This clone has just a few counts. V gene TRBV25-1 combines with J gene TRBJ2-5, with D uncertain. CDR1 is MGHDK, CDR2 SYGVNS, per germline. Trimming shortened V by 6 bases and J by 6 bases, and 8 bases separated the two germline ends. This CDR3 has 11 amino acids. In DNA form, the CDR3 reads TGTGCCAGCAGCCCTGGGAAGACCCAGTACTTC. Translation gives CASSPGKTQYF.

This clone was picked up a small number of times. The chain combines TRBV7-2 with TRBJ2-3; TRBD2 agrees at 8 bases. The CDR3 length is 14 residues. With V trimmed by 10 bases and J by 1 base, 7 bases remained unmatched. Germline V gene sequence: CDR1 SGHTA, CDR2 FQGNSA. In nucleotides, the CDR3 is TGTGCCACCCGTGTCGGGGGGGGCACAGATACGCAGTATTTT. It translates to CATRVGGGTDTQYF.

This clone was counted once. This chain links TRBV19 with TRBJ2-5; a possible D gene is TRBD1 (5 bases). The CDR3 covers 13 residues. CDR1 and CDR2 (germline): LNHDA, SQIVND (reference sequence). Trimming pared 1 base from V and 2 bases from J, leaving 5 bases between. The CDR3 nucleotides are TGTGCCAGTAGTATAGGACAGCAAGAGACCCAGTACTTC. Translation gives CASSIGQQETQYF.

This clone occurred a few times. The chain recombines TRBV27 with TRBJ1-5; D perhaps matches TRBD1 (5 bases). Germline V CDR1 and CDR2: MNHEY, SMNVEV (reference sequence). V was cut by 5 bases and J by 5 bases, with 16 bases left in between. The CDR3 consists of 15 residues. The CDR3 protein is CASSPPGGGDQPQHF. The CDR3 nucleotides are TGTGCCAGCAGTCCCCCGGGGGGGGGTGATCAGCCCCAGCATTTT.

J is TRBJ1-5 and V is TRBV15; D is uncertain. The CDR3 covers 12 residues. The V gene lost 8 bases and the J gene lost 2 bases, with 7 bases spanning the gap. Per the germline V gene, CDR1 is LNHNV and CDR2 is YYDKDF (reference sequence). The CDR3 loop is CATCRGNQPQHF. The CDR3 region has the DNA TGTGCCACCTGCCGGGGCAATCAGCCCCAGCATTTT.

This clone was observed a handful of times. The chain links TRBV9 to TRBJ2-5; 8 positions agree with TRBD1. The germline V gene has CDR1 SGDLS and CDR2 YYNGEE. The CDR3 extends over 14 amino acids. The V gene end was trimmed by 1 base and the J gene end by 3 bases; junction bases not matched to a gene: 2. The CDR3 nucleotides are TGTGCCAGCAGCGTACTACAGGGGGAAGAGACCCAGTACTTC. Amino acid sequence: CASSVLQGEETQYF.